One and the same sample provided the 2 T cell receptor beta chains below, sequenced in a study of T-cell memory formation after mild COVID-19. TCRdb called the 5' RACE reads again in MiXCR, with one record for every CDR3 protein. The sample contains more than 150,000 distinct CDR3 sequences, around 20% of which appear only once. Specimen: PBMCs or a T cell subset sorted from them (not recorded which). The receptors originated from a man aged 18 to 29 who had mild COVID-19 (a few samples of this study predate the infection). Cell type and time point are not known.

CDR3 in amino acids: CASSTGTAYTEAFF. The CDR3 nucleotides read TGTGCCAGCAGTACCGGGACAGCTTACACTGAAGCTTTCTTT. The chain combines TRBV6-5 with TRBJ1-1; TRBD1 aligns across 7 bases. V shed 5 bases and J 3 bases; nucleotides not matched to a gene: 6. This CDR3 comprises 14 residues. Germline V gives CDR1 MNHEY, CDR2 SVGAGI.

V and J are TRBV4-3 and TRBJ2-3; D remains ambiguous. The germline V and J ends were trimmed by 4 bases and 1 base, with 21 bases remaining between them. This CDR3 is built from 18 residues. Germline lookup yields CDR1 LGHNA and CDR2 YSLEER. CDR3 coding DNA: TGCGCCAGCAGCCGCCGGGCCTATCCAGCCGGAGGCACAGATACGCAGTATTTT. It is translated as CASSRRAYPAGGTDTQYF.